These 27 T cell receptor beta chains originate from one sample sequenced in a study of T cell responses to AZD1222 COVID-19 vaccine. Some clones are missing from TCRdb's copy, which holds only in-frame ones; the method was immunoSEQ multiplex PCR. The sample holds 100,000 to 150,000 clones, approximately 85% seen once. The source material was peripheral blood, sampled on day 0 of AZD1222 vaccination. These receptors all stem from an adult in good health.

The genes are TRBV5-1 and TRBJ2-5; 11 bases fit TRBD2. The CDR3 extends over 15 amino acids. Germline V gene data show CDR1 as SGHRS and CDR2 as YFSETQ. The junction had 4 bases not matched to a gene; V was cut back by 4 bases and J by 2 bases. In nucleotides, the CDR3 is TGCGCCAGCAGCCAGGGGACTAGCGGTCAAGAGACCCAGTACTTC. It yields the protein CASSQGTSGQETQYF.

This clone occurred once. CDR3 nucleotide sequence: TGTGCCAGTAGTATGGACGGAGGGGGCACAGATACGCAGTATTTT. Translation: CASSMDGGGTDTQYF. V usage is TRBV19 and J usage is TRBJ2-3; D is perhaps TRBD2 (6 bases). The CDR3 contains 15 residues. In germline, CDR1 is LNHDA, CDR2 SQIVND (reference sequence). V dropped 3 bases and J dropped 1 base, with 11 bases sitting between them.

The CDR3 is CASSLVRSYEQYF. DNA for the CDR3: TGTGCCAGCAGTTTAGTCCGGTCCTACGAGCAGTACTTC. The V and J genes are TRBV28 and TRBJ2-7, with no clear D. CDR1 is MDHEN and CDR2 is SYDVKM in the germline V gene. This CDR3 spans 13 amino acids. Between the trimmed V and J ends, which lost 2 bases and 1 base, there was a span of 6 bases.

The CDR3 loop reads CASSPQAGGAGDTQYF. The CDR3 DNA follows: TGTGCCAGCTCACCACAAGCGGGGGGGGCTGGAGATACGCAGTATTTT. The chain combines TRBV18 with TRBJ2-3, with 10 bases lining up with TRBD2. Germline trimming cut 1 base from V and 5 bases from J; bases unmatched to any gene: 6. CDR3 length: 16 residues. Germline V gene sequence: CDR1 KGHSH, CDR2 LQKENI.

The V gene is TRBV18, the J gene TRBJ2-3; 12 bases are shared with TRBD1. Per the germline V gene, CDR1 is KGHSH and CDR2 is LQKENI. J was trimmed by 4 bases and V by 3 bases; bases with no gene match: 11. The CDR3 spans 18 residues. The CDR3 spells CASSPGTGGDDFPDTQYF. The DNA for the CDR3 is TGTGCCAGCTCACCCGGGACAGGGGGCGATGATTTCCCAGATACGCAGTATTTT.

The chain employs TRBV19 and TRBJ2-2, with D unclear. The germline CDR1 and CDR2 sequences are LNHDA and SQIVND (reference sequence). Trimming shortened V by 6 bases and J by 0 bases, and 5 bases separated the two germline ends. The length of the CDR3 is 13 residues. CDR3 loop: CASRATNTGELFF. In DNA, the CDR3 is TGTGCCAGTAGGGCTACGAACACCGGGGAGCTGTTTTTT. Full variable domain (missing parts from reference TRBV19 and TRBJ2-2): DGGITQSPKYLFRKEGQNVTLSCEQNLNHDAMYWYRQDPGQGLRLIYYSQIVNDFQKGDIAEGYSVSREKKESFPLTVTSAQKNPTAFYLCASRATNTGELFFGEGSRLTVL.

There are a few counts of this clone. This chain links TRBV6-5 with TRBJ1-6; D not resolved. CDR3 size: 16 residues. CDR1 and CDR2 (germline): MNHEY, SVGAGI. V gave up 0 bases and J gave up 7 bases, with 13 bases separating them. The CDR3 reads CASSYSAQAANSPLHF. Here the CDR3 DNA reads TGTGCCAGCAGTTACTCTGCGCAGGCCGCAAATTCACCCCTCCACTTT.

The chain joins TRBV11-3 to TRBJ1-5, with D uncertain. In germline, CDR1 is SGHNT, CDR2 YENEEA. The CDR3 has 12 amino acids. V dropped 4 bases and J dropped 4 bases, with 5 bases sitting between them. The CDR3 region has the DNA TGTGCCAGCAGCTCCGGTAATCAGCCCCAGCATTTT. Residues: CASSSGNQPQHF.

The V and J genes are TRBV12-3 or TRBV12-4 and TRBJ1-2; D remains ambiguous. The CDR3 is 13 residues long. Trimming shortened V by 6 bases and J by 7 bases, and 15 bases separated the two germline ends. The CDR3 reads CASSPGPRVGYTF. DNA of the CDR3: TGTGCCAGCAGCCCTGGGCCTCGGGTTGGCTACACCTTC.

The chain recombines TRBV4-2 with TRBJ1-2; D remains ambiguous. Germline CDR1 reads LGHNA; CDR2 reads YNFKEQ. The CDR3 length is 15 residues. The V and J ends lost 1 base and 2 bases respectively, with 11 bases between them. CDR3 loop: CASSQAPTGNYGYTF. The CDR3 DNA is TGTGCCAGCAGCCAAGCCCCGACGGGAAACTATGGCTACACCTTC.

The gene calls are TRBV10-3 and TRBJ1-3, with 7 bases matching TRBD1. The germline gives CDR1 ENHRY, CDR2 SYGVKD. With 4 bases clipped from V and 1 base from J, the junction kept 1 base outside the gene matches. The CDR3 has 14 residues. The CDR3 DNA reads TGTGCCATCAGTGTCAGGGGGTCTGGAAACACCATATATTTT. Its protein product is CAISVRGSGNTIYF.

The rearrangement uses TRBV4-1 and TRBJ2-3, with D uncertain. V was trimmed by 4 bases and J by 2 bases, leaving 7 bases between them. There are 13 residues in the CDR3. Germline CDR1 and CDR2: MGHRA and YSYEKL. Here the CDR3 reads CASSRGPTDTQYF. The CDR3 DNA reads TGCGCCAGCAGCCGAGGACCCACAGATACGCAGTATTTT.

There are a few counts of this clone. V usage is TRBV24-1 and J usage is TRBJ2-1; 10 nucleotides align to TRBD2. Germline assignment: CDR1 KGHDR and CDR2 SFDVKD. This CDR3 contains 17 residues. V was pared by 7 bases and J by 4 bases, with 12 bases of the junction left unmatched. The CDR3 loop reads CATSSGTSDLSYNEQFF. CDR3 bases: TGTGCCACCAGCTCCGGGACTAGCGACCTATCTTACAATGAGCAGTTCTTC.

CDR3 DNA: TGTGCCAGTAGTATATCCCTGGGAGGGATCGGGGACTATGGCTACACCTTC. Translating gives CASSISLGGIGDYGYTF. The chain uses TRBV19 and TRBJ1-2; no clear D. Germline V gene lookup returns CDR1 LNHDA and CDR2 SQIVND (reference sequence). Trimming stripped 2 bases from V and 3 bases from J, with 19 bases between. This CDR3 comprises 17 residues.

CDR3 loop: CASSQSLGSSGRMSTGELFF. The CDR3 DNA sequence: TGCGCCAGCAGCCAAAGTCTAGGCTCTAGCGGGAGGATGAGTACCGGGGAGCTGTTTTTT. The rearrangement joins TRBV4-3 to TRBJ2-2, with 11 positions matching TRBD2. Germline CDR1 LGHNA, CDR2 YSLEER. J lost 5 bases, V lost 2 bases, and 16 bases had no gene match. The CDR3 runs 20 residues.

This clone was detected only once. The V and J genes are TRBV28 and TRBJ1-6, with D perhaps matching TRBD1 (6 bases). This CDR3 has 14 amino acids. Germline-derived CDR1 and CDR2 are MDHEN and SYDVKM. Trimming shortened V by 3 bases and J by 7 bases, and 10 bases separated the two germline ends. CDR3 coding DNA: TGTGCCAGCAGTTTGGAGCAGGGGAATTCACCCCTCCACTTT. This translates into CASSLEQGNSPLHF.

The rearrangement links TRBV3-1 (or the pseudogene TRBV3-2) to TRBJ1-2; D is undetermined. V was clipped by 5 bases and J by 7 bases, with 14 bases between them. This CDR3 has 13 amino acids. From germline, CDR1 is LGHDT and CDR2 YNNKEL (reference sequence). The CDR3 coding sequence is TGTGCCAGCAGCTCCAACTCCGCCGGTGGCTACACCTTC. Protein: CASSSNSAGGYTF.

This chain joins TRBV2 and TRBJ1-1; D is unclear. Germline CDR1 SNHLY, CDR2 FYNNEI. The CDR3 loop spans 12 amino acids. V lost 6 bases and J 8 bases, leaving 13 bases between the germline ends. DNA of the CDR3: TGTGCCAGCAGCGACGACGGAAGGGAAGCTTTCTTT. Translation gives CASSDDGREAFF.

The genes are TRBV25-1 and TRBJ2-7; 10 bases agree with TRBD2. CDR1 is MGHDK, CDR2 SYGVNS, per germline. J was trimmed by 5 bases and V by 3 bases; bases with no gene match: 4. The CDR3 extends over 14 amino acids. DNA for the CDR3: TGTGCCAGCAGTGACAGCGGGAGGGCCGACGAGCAGTACTTC. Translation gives CASSDSGRADEQYF.

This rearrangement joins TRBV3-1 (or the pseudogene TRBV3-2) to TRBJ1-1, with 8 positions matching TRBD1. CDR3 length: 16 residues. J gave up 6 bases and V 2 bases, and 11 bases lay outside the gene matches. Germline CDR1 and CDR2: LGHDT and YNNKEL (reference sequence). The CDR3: CASSQTTGVGLAEAFF. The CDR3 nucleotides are TGTGCCAGCAGCCAAACGACAGGGGTCGGTTTGGCTGAAGCTTTCTTT.

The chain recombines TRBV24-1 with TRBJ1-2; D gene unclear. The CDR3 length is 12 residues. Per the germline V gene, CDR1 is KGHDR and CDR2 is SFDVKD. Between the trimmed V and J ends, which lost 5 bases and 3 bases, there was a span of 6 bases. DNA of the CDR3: TGTGCCACCAGTGGGGGAGACTATGGCTACACCTTC. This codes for CATSGGDYGYTF.

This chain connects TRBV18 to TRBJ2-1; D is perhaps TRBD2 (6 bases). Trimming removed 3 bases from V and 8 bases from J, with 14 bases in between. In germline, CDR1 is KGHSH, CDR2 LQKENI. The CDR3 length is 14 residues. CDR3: CASSPRRDKDEQFF. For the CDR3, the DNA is TGTGCCAGCTCACCTCGGCGGGATAAGGATGAGCAGTTCTTC.

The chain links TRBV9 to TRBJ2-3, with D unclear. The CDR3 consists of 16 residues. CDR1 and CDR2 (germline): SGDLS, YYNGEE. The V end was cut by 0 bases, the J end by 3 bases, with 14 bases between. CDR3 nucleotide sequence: TGTGCCAGCAGCGTAGCAGTTCGTGGGGTAACAGATACGCAGTATTTT. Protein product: CASSVAVRGVTDTQYF. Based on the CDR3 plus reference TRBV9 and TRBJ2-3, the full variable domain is DSGVTQTPKHLITATGQRVTLRCSPRSGDLSVYWYQQSLDQGLQFLIQYYNGEERAKGNILERFSAQQFPDLHSELNLSSLELGDSALYFCASSVAVRGVTDTQYFGPGTRLTVL.

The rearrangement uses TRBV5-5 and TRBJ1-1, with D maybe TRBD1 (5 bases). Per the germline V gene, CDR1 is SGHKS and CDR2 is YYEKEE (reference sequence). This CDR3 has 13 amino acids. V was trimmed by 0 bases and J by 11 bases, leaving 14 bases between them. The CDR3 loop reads CASSLENRRRAFF. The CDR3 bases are TGTGCCAGCAGCTTGGAAAACAGGCGCCGGGCTTTCTTT.

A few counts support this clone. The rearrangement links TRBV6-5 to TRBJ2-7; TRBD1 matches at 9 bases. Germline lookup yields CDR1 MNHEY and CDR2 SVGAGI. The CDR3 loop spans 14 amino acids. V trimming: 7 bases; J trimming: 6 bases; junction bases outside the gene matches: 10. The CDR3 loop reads CASNIQGAQAEQYF. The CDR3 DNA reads TGTGCCAGCAACATACAGGGGGCGCAAGCCGAGCAGTACTTC.

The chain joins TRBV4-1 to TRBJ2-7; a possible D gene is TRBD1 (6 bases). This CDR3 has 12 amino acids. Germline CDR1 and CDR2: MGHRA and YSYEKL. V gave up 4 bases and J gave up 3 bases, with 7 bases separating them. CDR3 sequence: CASSPDSYEQYF. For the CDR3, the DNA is TGCGCCAGCAGCCCGGACAGCTACGAGCAGTACTTC.

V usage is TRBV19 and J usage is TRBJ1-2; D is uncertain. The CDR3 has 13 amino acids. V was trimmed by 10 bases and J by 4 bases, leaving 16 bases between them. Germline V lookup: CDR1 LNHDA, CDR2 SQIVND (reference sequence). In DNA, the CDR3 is TGTGCCACCCTCAGAGACCGCTCCTATGGCTACACCTTC. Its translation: CATLRDRSYGYTF.